The 22 T cell receptor beta chains listed next were all sequenced from one sample in a study of siplizumab effects on memory and regulatory T cells. Generated by immunoSEQ multiplex PCR, the TCRdb table keeps only in-frame clones and is missing some. The data hold 99,000 or so clones, with 93% observed a single time. Sequenced material: Tregs sorted from blood. These receptors all come from a human donor in good health.

The chain has TRBV6-5 and TRBJ2-1; TRBD1 aligns across 7 bases. The V gene's germline CDR1 is MNHEY and CDR2 SVGAGI. CDR3 length: 15 amino acids. V shed 4 bases, J shed 4 bases, and the junction held 7 bases outside the gene matches. The DNA of the CDR3 is TGTGCCAGCAGTTCACCGGGACAGCCTTACAATGAGCAGTTCTTC. It encodes CASSSPGQPYNEQFF.

V is TRBV4-2 and J is TRBJ1-1; possibly TRBD1 for D (6 bases). Per the germline V gene, CDR1 is LGHNA and CDR2 is YNFKEQ. Trimming removed 4 bases at V and 3 bases at J, with 15 bases between. The CDR3 sequence is 15 residues long. CDR3 in DNA: TGTGCCAGCAGCCGAAGGACAGACGCGGACACTGAAGCTTTCTTT. Its protein is CASSRRTDADTEAFF.

V usage is TRBV7-9 and J usage is TRBJ2-2; unclear D gene. Germline V CDR1 and CDR2: SEHNR, FQNEAQ (reference sequence). Trimming shortened V by 5 bases and J by 4 bases, and 8 bases separated the two germline ends. This CDR3 comprises 13 residues. The CDR3 region has the DNA TGTGCCAGCAGCCGAACGGGCACCGGGGAGCTGTTTTTT. Translation: CASSRTGTGELFF.

The chain links TRBV2 to TRBJ1-1; 7 bases match TRBD1. This CDR3 spans 15 amino acids. V was pared by 6 bases and J by 0 bases, with 7 bases of the junction left unmatched. Looked up from germline, CDR1 is SNHLY and CDR2 is FYNNEI. CDR3 sequence (DNA): TGTGCCAGCAGCAAAGAGGGACAGCTGAACACTGAAGCTTTCTTT. Its protein product is CASSKEGQLNTEAFF.

This sequence joins TRBV11-3 and TRBJ2-7, with D possibly matching TRBD2 (5 bases). The J call is doubtful: the DNA matches TRBJ2-5 better. The CDR3 is 11 residues long. Germline loops: CDR1 SGHNT, CDR2 YENEEA. CDR3 nucleotide sequence: TGTGCCAGCACCTCGGGGGAGACCCAGTACTTC. This sequence encodes CASTSGETQYF.

In this sample, this clone turned up once. The J gene is TRBJ2-3, the V gene TRBV30; D not certain. V was pared by 0 bases and J by 0 bases, with 10 bases between. The CDR3 has 15 amino acids. CDR1 is GTSNPN, CDR2 SVGIG, per germline (reference sequence). Written as DNA, the CDR3 is TGTGCCTGGAGTGTACGGGCAGCTAGCACAGATACGCAGTATTTT. Translation gives CAWSVRAASTDTQYF.

The V and J genes are TRBV7-2 and TRBJ2-1; D might be TRBD2 (6 bases). The CDR3 loop spans 15 amino acids. The V gene lost 1 base and the J gene lost 10 bases, with 17 bases spanning the gap. The germline CDR1 and CDR2 sequences are SGHTA and FQGNSA. The chain's CDR3 is CASSLGGIGGGEQFF. As DNA, the CDR3 is TGTGCCAGCAGCTTAGGAGGTATCGGGGGAGGCGAGCAGTTCTTC.

J is TRBJ1-5 and V is TRBV29-1; D remains unclear. V shed 4 bases and J shed 6 bases, with 13 bases lying between them. Germline loops: CDR1 SQVTM, CDR2 ANQGSEA. The CDR3 loop spans 13 amino acids. CDR3 region: CSVGAGSGQPQHF. CDR3 DNA sequence: TGCAGCGTTGGGGCGGGTAGCGGTCAGCCCCAGCATTTT.

This clone was seen only once. This chain connects TRBV5-1 to TRBJ2-3; D remains unclear. The V gene's germline CDR1 is SGHRS and CDR2 YFSETQ. V was clipped by 3 bases and J by 2 bases, with 28 bases between them. The CDR3 totals 20 residues. For the CDR3, the DNA is TGCGCCAGCAGCTCCCCCGTTTCGACCTTAGGAGTTTCCCACACAGATACGCAGTATTTT. This codes for CASSSPVSTLGVSHTDTQYF.

The chain combines TRBV5-4 with TRBJ1-1; D not resolved. Germline CDR1 reads SGHNT; CDR2 reads YYREEE (reference sequence). Trimming pared 6 bases from V and 2 bases from J, leaving 11 bases between. CDR3 length: 13 amino acids. The CDR3 sequence: CASNAGLNTEAFF. In DNA form, the CDR3 reads TGTGCCAGCAACGCAGGACTCAACACTGAAGCTTTCTTT.

The V and J genes are TRBV2 and TRBJ2-1, with D unclear. With 1 base removed from V and 4 bases from J, the gap between germline ends came to 5 bases. The CDR3 is 13 residues long. CDR1 is SNHLY and CDR2 is FYNNEI in the germline V gene. The CDR3 protein is CASSEVSYNEQFF. In DNA form, the CDR3 reads TGTGCCAGCAGTGAAGTGAGTTACAATGAGCAGTTCTTC.

This sequence joins TRBV27 and TRBJ2-7, with 7 bases lining up with TRBD2. Germline V gives CDR1 MNHEY, CDR2 SMNVEV (reference sequence). This CDR3 spans 17 amino acids. The J segment lost 2 bases and the V segment lost 3 bases, leaving 13 bases of the junction unmatched. The CDR3 sequence is CASSFLFRTRRAYEQYF. CDR3 in DNA: TGTGCCAGCAGTTTCCTGTTTAGGACTAGACGAGCCTACGAGCAGTACTTC.

The gene calls are TRBV5-1 and TRBJ2-1; D tentatively reads TRBD1 or TRBD2 (6 bases each). V lost 4 bases, J lost 8 bases, and 25 bases lay in between. Germline CDR1 and CDR2: SGHRS and YFSETQ. The CDR3 extends over 17 amino acids. The CDR3 region is CASSPMTGAGYNDEQFF. For the CDR3, the DNA is TGCGCCAGCAGCCCGATGACGGGGGCCGGCTACAATGATGAGCAGTTCTTC.

The chain couples TRBV5-1 to TRBJ1-5; TRBD1 might be the D (6 bases). The germline V and J ends were trimmed by 4 bases and 3 bases, with 11 bases remaining between them. Germline assignment: CDR1 SGHRS and CDR2 YFSETQ. The CDR3 extends over 14 amino acids. The CDR3 nucleotides are TGCGCCAGCAGCCTTGGACAGCACAATCAGCCCCAGCATTTT. Translated, it gives CASSLGQHNQPQHF.

The chain joins TRBV6-1 to TRBJ2-1; 9 bases match TRBD2. The CDR3 sequence is 16 residues long. The V and J ends lost 4 bases and 0 bases, in that order; junction bases with no gene match: 4. In germline, CDR1 is MNHNS, CDR2 SASEGT. CDR3 in DNA: TGTGCCAGCAGTGTACTAGCGGGTAGCTCCTACAATGAGCAGTTCTTC. It specifies CASSVLAGSSYNEQFF.

This chain connects TRBV5-1 to TRBJ2-1, with TRBD2 matching over 8 bases. This CDR3 has 16 amino acids. V lost 7 bases, J lost 0 bases, and 9 bases stayed unmatched. In germline, CDR1 is SGHRS, CDR2 YFSETQ. The CDR3 spells CASGGLSGSSYNEQFF. The CDR3 region has the DNA TGCGCCAGCGGAGGCCTGAGCGGGAGCTCCTACAATGAGCAGTTCTTC. The full variable domain, with the rest looked up from reference TRBV5-1 and TRBJ2-1, is KAGVTQTPRYLIKTRGQQVTLSCSPISGHRSVSWYQQTPGQGLQFLFEYFSETQRNKGNFPGRFSGRQFSNSRSEMNVSTLELGDSALYLCASGGLSGSSYNEQFFGPGTRLTVL.

The chain links TRBV18 to TRBJ2-3; D is uncertain. The CDR3 consists of 14 residues. Between the trimmed V and J ends, which lost 4 bases and 2 bases, there was a span of 10 bases. Germline lookup yields CDR1 KGHSH and CDR2 LQKENI. In DNA form, the CDR3 reads TGTGCCAGCTCACGAAACGAACTCACAGATACGCAGTATTTT. Translated: CASSRNELTDTQYF.

The chain combines TRBV4-3 with TRBJ2-3, with a weak D call TRBD2 (5 bases). V was trimmed by 2 bases and J by 0 bases, leaving 6 bases between them. There are 14 residues in the CDR3. The germline gives CDR1 LGHNA, CDR2 YSLEER. CDR3 sequence: CASSQQRSTDTQYF. The CDR3 DNA reads as TGCGCCAGCAGCCAACAGCGGAGCACAGATACGCAGTATTTT.

V gene TRBV11-2 combines with J gene TRBJ2-7, with D hard to call. This CDR3 has 10 residues. The V end lost 8 bases, the J end lost 4 bases, and 6 bases lay between the germline ends. Germline V CDR1 and CDR2: SGHAT, FQNNGV. CDR3 in amino acids: CASSRYEQYF. As DNA, the CDR3 is TGTGCCAGCTCCAGATACGAGCAGTACTTC.

This clone appeared once. The V call is TRBV18, the J call TRBJ2-7; unclear D gene. CDR3 size: 16 residues. Trimming stripped 2 bases from V and 0 bases from J, with 14 bases between. The germline V gene encodes CDR1 KGHSH and CDR2 LQKENI. For the CDR3, the DNA is TGTGCCAGCTCACCATTACGGGTGATTAGCTCCTACGAGCAGTACTTC. Its translation: CASSPLRVISSYEQYF.

The rearrangement uses TRBV7-8 and TRBJ2-7; 10 nucleotides match TRBD2. The CDR3 runs 17 residues. Germline trimming cut 4 bases from V and 0 bases from J; bases unmatched to any gene: 9. The V gene's germline CDR1 is SGHVS and CDR2 FQNEAQ. The CDR3 sequence is CASSYSTSGISSYEQYF. The CDR3 region has the DNA TGTGCCAGCAGCTACAGTACTAGCGGGATTAGCTCCTACGAGCAGTACTTC.

The J gene is TRBJ1-2, the V gene TRBV12-5; 8 bases match TRBD1. The trim removed 4 bases at V and 4 bases at J, leaving 5 bases unmatched. From germline, CDR1 is LGHNT and CDR2 FRNRAP. The CDR3 has 14 amino acids. As DNA, the CDR3 is TGTGCTAGTGGTTCAACCGGGACAGGCTATGGCTACACCTTC. Protein: CASGSTGTGYGYTF.